This T cell receptor beta chain was obtained from a study of blood T cell repertoires in COVID-19. Some clones are missing from TCRdb's copy, which holds only in-frame ones; the method was immunoSEQ multiplex PCR. Among over 95,000 clones listed, approximately 84% were seen once. V lost 4 bases, J lost 5 bases, and 12 bases lay in between. CDR3 length: 13 residues. Germline V gene data show CDR1 as SGHRS and CDR2 as YFSETQ. The clonotype originates from a woman in her sixties or seventies with acute or convalescent COVID-19. This chain connects TRBV5-1 to TRBJ2-5; a weak D match, TRBD2 (5 bases). Sequences were obtained from peripheral blood. The CDR3: CASSPTRTETQYF. CDR3 in DNA: TGCGCCAGCAGCCCCACTAGAACTGAGACCCAGTACTTC.